Each of the 16 T cell receptor beta chains below was sequenced from the same sample in a study of shared clonotypes between healthy human individuals. The protocol was immunoSEQ multiplex PCR, while the TCRdb copy is restricted to in-frame clones and leaves out a portion. In the table there are about 2.4 million clones, roughly 93% of which are singletons. Sequencing used naive CD4+ T cells from PBMCs. The subset here: CD45RA+ positively selected. Every receptor here comes from a man younger than 35 in good health. Some clones in this sample may be carry-over from other donors' samples.

Written as DNA, the CDR3 is TGTGCCAGTAGTATGGCAGGCTACGAGCAGTACTTC. Protein sequence: CASSMAGYEQYF. V gene TRBV19 combines with J gene TRBJ2-7; D uncertain. The ends were cut back, 3 bases at V and 3 bases at J, with 6 bases in the middle. Germline values: CDR1 LNHDA, CDR2 SQIVND (reference sequence). The CDR3 contains 12 residues.

A note on this clone: This same CDR3 is encoded by further DNA sequences in the sample. The genes are TRBV28 and TRBJ1-2; D is unresolved. Germline CDR1 and CDR2: MDHEN and SYDVKM. With 5 bases removed from V and 0 bases from J, the gap between germline ends came to 7 bases. The CDR3 totals 13 residues. CDR3 coding DNA: TGTGCCAGCAGTCGGGGTTCTAACTATGGCTACACCTTC. It specifies CASSRGSNYGYTF.

The chain combines TRBV2 with TRBJ2-3, with D unresolved. Germline assignment: CDR1 SNHLY and CDR2 FYNNEI. The length of the CDR3 is 16 residues. Trimming pared 1 base from V and 3 bases from J, leaving 14 bases between. This CDR3 is CASSEGYPRKTDTQYF. The CDR3 nucleotides read TGTGCCAGCAGTGAAGGCTACCCGAGGAAAACAGATACGCAGTATTTT.

V usage is TRBV7-9 and J usage is TRBJ2-7; 7 bases line up with TRBD1. Per the germline V gene, CDR1 is SEHNR and CDR2 is FQNEAQ (reference sequence). Trimming at V came to 6 bases and at J to 2 bases, leaving 10 bases not matched to a gene. The CDR3 covers 15 residues. The CDR3 protein is CASSYPGQRTYEQYF. CDR3 bases: TGTGCCAGCAGTTACCCGGGACAGAGAACCTACGAGCAGTACTTC.

CDR3 sequence reads: CASSQDGRRGGNTEAFF. The CDR3 DNA reads TGTGCCAGCAGCCAAGATGGTCGCAGGGGTGGGAACACTGAAGCTTTCTTT. The gene calls are TRBV14 and TRBJ1-1, with D perhaps matching TRBD1 (6 bases). The V end was cut by 0 bases, the J end by 1 base, with 15 bases between. The CDR3 loop spans 17 amino acids. Germline CDR1 is SGHDN and CDR2 is FVKESK.

The J gene is TRBJ1-3, the V gene TRBV30, with TRBD1 matching 8 bases. The CDR3 extends over 13 amino acids. CDR1 is GTSNPN, CDR2 SVGIG, per germline (reference sequence). The J segment lost 3 bases and the V segment lost 5 bases, leaving 3 bases of the junction unmatched. CDR3 DNA sequence: TGTGCCTGGGCCGGGACAGGTGGAAACACCATATATTTT. Translated, it gives CAWAGTGGNTIYF. The variable domain in full, with the rest retrieved from reference TRBV30 and TRBJ1-3, is SQTIHQWPATLVQPVGSPLSLECTVEGTSNPNLYWYRQAAGRGLQLLFYSVGIGQISSEVPQNLSASRPQDRQFILSSKKLLLSDSGFYLCAWAGTGGNTIYFGEGSWLTVV.

About this clone itself: This sample includes further DNA sequences coding for the same CDR3. The rearrangement links TRBV11-2 to TRBJ1-2; possible D gene TRBD1, 6 bases. The CDR3 covers 12 residues. Looked up from germline, CDR1 is SGHAT and CDR2 is FQNNGV. The V end lost 5 bases, the J end lost 5 bases, and 9 bases lay between the germline ends. The CDR3 loop is CASSEDSYGYTF. The CDR3 region has the DNA TGTGCCAGCAGCGAGGACAGTTATGGCTACACCTTC. Full variable domain (rest looked up from reference TRBV11-2 and TRBJ1-2): EAGVAQSPRYKIIEKRQSVAFWCNPISGHATLYWYQQILGQGPKLLIQFQNNGVVDDSQLPKDRFSAERLKGVDSTLKIQPAKLEDSAVYLCASSEDSYGYTFGSGTRLTVV.

This chain connects TRBV28 to TRBJ1-3, with unresolved D. V was cut by 2 bases and J by 9 bases, with 14 bases left in between. Germline V CDR1 and CDR2: MDHEN, SYDVKM. The CDR3 covers 14 residues. The CDR3 nucleotides read TGTGCCAGCAGTTTAGTCTCCCAGGAGGGCACCATATATTTT. It encodes CASSLVSQEGTIYF.

The chain carries TRBV6-1 and TRBJ2-3; 8 bases match TRBD1. The CDR3 totals 14 residues. Germline loops: CDR1 MNHNS, CDR2 SASEGT. The junction had 1 base not matched to a gene; V was cut back by 3 bases and J by 2 bases. The CDR3 sequence: CASSETGDTDTQYF. As DNA, the CDR3 is TGTGCCAGCAGTGAGACAGGGGACACAGATACGCAGTATTTT.

The chain links TRBV4-3 to TRBJ2-7; 8 nucleotides align to TRBD1. V was clipped by 0 bases and J by 6 bases; unmatched bases: 7. Germline V gene sequence: CDR1 LGHNA, CDR2 YSLEER. The CDR3 consists of 15 residues. The CDR3 nucleotides read TGCGCCAGCAGCCAAGATGCGGCAGGGGGCGTCGAGCAGTACTTC. Its protein product is CASSQDAAGGVEQYF.

This clone was seen just once. The V gene is TRBV7-2, the J gene TRBJ1-1; the D is unclear. Germline-derived CDR1 and CDR2 are SGHTA and FQGNSA. The CDR3 is made up of 14 amino acids. The V gene lost 3 bases and the J gene lost 1 base, with 9 bases spanning the gap. The CDR3 nucleotides are TGTGCCAGCAGCTTTGGGGTGCGGAACACTGAAGCTTTCTTT. Its protein product is CASSFGVRNTEAFF.

Details on this clone: Additional DNA sequences in this sample encode the identical CDR3. The rearrangement joins TRBV5-1 to TRBJ1-4, with 9 bases that match TRBD1. CDR1 and CDR2 (germline): SGHRS, YFSETQ. The CDR3 extends over 14 amino acids. With V trimmed by 2 bases and J by 5 bases, 1 base remained unmatched. CDR3 in DNA: TGCGCCAGCAGCTTTGGACAGGGGAATGAAAAACTGTTTTTT. Its protein is CASSFGQGNEKLFF.

This chain uses TRBV15 with TRBJ2-7; a possible D gene is TRBD1 (5 bases). The V end was cut by 1 base, the J end by 0 bases, with 22 bases between. The CDR3 is made up of 19 amino acids. Germline CDR1 reads LNHNV; CDR2 reads YYDKDF (reference sequence). The CDR3 coding sequence is TGTGCCACCAGCAGAGTAAGTCTGAGACAGCGACACCCCTCCTACGAGCAGTACTTC. Encoded protein: CATSRVSLRQRHPSYEQYF.

This clone has more than one count but fewer than ten. The V and J genes are TRBV2 and TRBJ2-3; TRBD1 might be the D (5 bases). Germline assignment: CDR1 SNHLY and CDR2 FYNNEI. V lost 0 bases and J 9 bases, leaving 16 bases between the germline ends. The CDR3 has 15 amino acids. For the CDR3, the DNA is TGTGCCAGCAGTGAAGCCGGTCCCTCAAGGGGCACGCAGTATTTT. Translated: CASSEAGPSRGTQYF.

This chain connects TRBV27 to TRBJ1-2; no reliable D call. Per the germline V gene, CDR1 is MNHEY and CDR2 is SMNVEV (reference sequence). The length of the CDR3 is 13 residues. Trimming cost V 8 bases and J 4 bases, with 14 bases left between them. The CDR3 DNA reads as TGTGCCAGCTCTAACCGGGTCCGCTATGGCTACACCTTC. Encoded protein: CASSNRVRYGYTF.

The V call is TRBV19, the J call TRBJ1-3; D unclear. V lost 2 bases, J lost 3 bases, and 20 bases lay in between. The V gene's germline CDR1 is LNHDA and CDR2 SQIVND (reference sequence). The CDR3 has 18 residues. CDR3 loop: CASSIPSGRELSGNTIYF. The CDR3 DNA follows: TGTGCCAGTAGTATACCGTCCGGACGGGAGCTCAGTGGAAACACCATATATTTT.